Listed below are T cell receptor beta chains from one sample, sequenced in a study of blood T cell repertoires in COVID-19. The assay was immunoSEQ multiplex PCR, and TCRdb's table has in-frame clones only and misses some. The sample shows 150,000 to 200,000 clones, roughly 89% of them seen only once. The sequenced sample consisted of PBMCs or T cells enriched from blood (not recorded which). The source is a woman aged 25 to 45 who had been exposed to COVID-19. The CDR3 runs from the conserved cysteine through the conserved F or W. The D gene is left open where the match is weak. Expanded clones get a size class; other rows say once, few or many, or leave the size out.

clone size: NA; J gene: TRBJ1-2; D gene: TRBD1; V gene: TRBV19; CDR3 protein: CASSRDRVNGYTF; CDR3 DNA: TGTGCCAGTAGTCGGGACAGGGTTAATGGCTACACCTTC
clone size: NA; J gene: TRBJ2-7; D gene: TRBD1; V gene: TRBV5-6; CDR3 protein: CASSFLGGGIHEQYF; CDR3 DNA: TGTGCCAGCAGCTTCTTAGGGGGCGGAATCCACGAGCAGTACTTC
clone size: once; J gene: TRBJ1-3; D gene: TRBD1; V gene: TRBV9; CDR3 protein: CASSEGTVSGNTIYF; CDR3 DNA: TGTGCCAGCAGCGAAGGGACAGTCTCTGGAAACACCATATATTTT
clone size: NA; J gene: TRBJ1-2; D gene: TRBD1; V gene: TRBV2; CDR3 protein: CASSEYGRGVGYGYTF; CDR3 DNA: TGTGCCAGCAGTGAATACGGCAGGGGGGTCGGCTATGGCTACACCTTC
clone size: few; J gene: TRBJ1-3; D gene: TRBD1; V gene: TRBV5-5; CDR3 protein: CASRDRDRINTNSGNTIYF; CDR3 DNA: TGTGCCAGCAGGGACCGGGACAGGATAAACACTAACTCTGGAAACACCATATATTTT
clone size: once; J gene: TRBJ2-2; D gene: NA; V gene: TRBV7-2; CDR3 protein: CASSLGGGARGVGELFF; CDR3 DNA: TGTGCCAGCAGCTTAGGTGGTGGGGCCAGGGGGGTCGGGGAGCTGTTTTTT
clone size: NA; J gene: TRBJ1-4; D gene: TRBD1; V gene: TRBV4-1; CDR3 protein: CASSQALDRRNEKLFF; CDR3 DNA: TGCGCCAGCAGCCAAGCCTTGGACAGGCGAAATGAAAAACTGTTTTTT
clone size: NA; J gene: TRBJ2-1; D gene: TRBD2; V gene: TRBV7-7; CDR3 protein: CASSLGRGGNEQFF; CDR3 DNA: TGTGCCAGCAGCTTAGGACGGGGGGGGAATGAGCAGTTCTTC
clone size: NA; J gene: TRBJ1-5; D gene: NA; V gene: TRBV5-6; CDR3 protein: CASSLGHSNQPQHF; CDR3 DNA: TGTGCCAGCAGCTTGGGTCATAGCAATCAGCCCCAGCATTTT
clone size: NA; J gene: TRBJ2-7; D gene: TRBD2; V gene: TRBV11-2; CDR3 protein: CASSLSWGLAGPYEQYF; CDR3 DNA: TGTGCCAGCAGCTTATCGTGGGGACTAGCGGGACCCTACGAGCAGTACTTC
clone size: once; J gene: TRBJ1-1; D gene: NA; V gene: TRBV3-1/TRBV3-2; CDR3 protein: CASSQKVSGTEAFF; CDR3 DNA: TGTGCCAGCAGCCAAAAGGTTTCGGGCACTGAAGCTTTCTTT
clone size: NA; J gene: TRBJ1-1; D gene: TRBD1; V gene: TRBV3-1/TRBV3-2; CDR3 protein: CASSRTGGLLNTEAFF; CDR3 DNA: TGTGCCAGCAGCCGGACAGGGGGTCTTCTCAACACTGAAGCTTTCTTT
clone size: NA; J gene: TRBJ1-6; D gene: TRBD1; V gene: TRBV30; CDR3 protein: CAWKGRGFNSPLHF; CDR3 DNA: TGTGCCTGGAAGGGCAGGGGGTTTAATTCACCCCTCCACTTT
clone size: NA; J gene: TRBJ2-5; D gene: NA; V gene: TRBV9; CDR3 protein: CASSPSGGLETQYF; CDR3 DNA: TGTGCCAGCAGCCCCAGTGGAGGGTTGGAGACCCAGTACTTC
clone size: NA; J gene: TRBJ2-6; D gene: NA; V gene: TRBV6-5; CDR3 protein: CASRPPSSGANVLTF; CDR3 DNA: TGTGCCAGCAGACCGCCGAGCTCTGGGGCCAACGTCCTGACTTTC
clone size: once; J gene: TRBJ2-3; D gene: NA; V gene: TRBV3-1/TRBV3-2; CDR3 protein: CASSQLEKVTGTQYF; CDR3 DNA: TGTGCCAGCAGCCAACTAGAGAAGGTGACGGGTACGCAGTATTTT
clone size: NA; J gene: TRBJ2-2; D gene: NA; V gene: TRBV6-1; CDR3 protein: CASSEVRIKSRKNTGELFF; CDR3 DNA: TGTGCCAGCAGTGAAGTGCGGATCAAGAGTAGAAAGAACACCGGGGAGCTGTTTTTT
clone size: NA; J gene: TRBJ1-2; D gene: TRBD1; V gene: TRBV5-1; CDR3 protein: CASSLDRGWGNYGYTF; CDR3 DNA: TGCGCCAGCAGCTTGGACAGGGGATGGGGGAACTATGGCTACACCTTC
clone size: NA; J gene: TRBJ1-4; D gene: NA; V gene: TRBV2; CDR3 protein: CASSGQGILANEKLFF; CDR3 DNA: TGTGCCAGCAGTGGCCAGGGAATATTGGCTAATGAAAAACTGTTTTTT
clone size: NA; J gene: TRBJ1-2; D gene: NA; V gene: TRBV12-3/TRBV12-4; CDR3 protein: CASSLILSYGYTF; CDR3 DNA: TGTGCCAGCAGTTTAATCCTGAGCTATGGCTACACCTTC
clone size: NA; J gene: TRBJ1-2; D gene: NA; V gene: TRBV6-2/TRBV6-3; CDR3 protein: CASSPTFGDGYTF; CDR3 DNA: TGTGCCAGCAGCCCGACTTTTGGCGATGGCTACACCTTC
clone size: NA; J gene: TRBJ1-2; D gene: TRBD1; V gene: TRBV29-1; CDR3 protein: CSGRQGGYGYTF; CDR3 DNA: TGCAGCGGCCGACAGGGGGGCTATGGCTACACCTTC
clone size: once; J gene: TRBJ1-1; D gene: TRBD1; V gene: TRBV30; CDR3 protein: CAWSRDRGGGNTEAFF; CDR3 DNA: TGTGCCTGGAGTAGAGACAGGGGAGGCGGGAACACTGAAGCTTTCTTT
clone size: NA; J gene: TRBJ1-1; D gene: NA; V gene: TRBV7-9; CDR3 protein: CASSSDRLNTEAFF; CDR3 DNA: TGTGCCAGCAGCTCCGACAGGCTGAACACTGAAGCTTTCTTT
clone size: NA; J gene: TRBJ2-1; D gene: TRBD1; V gene: TRBV10-2; CDR3 protein: CASEGQGRDEQFF; CDR3 DNA: TGCGCCAGTGAAGGACAGGGCCGCGACGAGCAGTTCTTC
clone size: NA; J gene: TRBJ2-7; D gene: TRBD2; V gene: TRBV5-4; CDR3 protein: CASSGGVGSYEQYF; CDR3 DNA: TGTGCCAGCAGCGGGGGGGTGGGCTCCTACGAGCAGTACTTC
clone size: NA; J gene: TRBJ1-2; D gene: TRBD1; V gene: TRBV5-4; CDR3 protein: CASSLGLGQGSSYTF; CDR3 DNA: TGTGCCAGCAGCTTGGGTCTGGGACAGGGTTCCAGCTACACCTTC
clone size: once; J gene: TRBJ2-3; D gene: NA; V gene: TRBV6-2/TRBV6-3; CDR3 protein: CASSYSNFGDTQYF; CDR3 DNA: TGTGCCAGCAGTTACTCGAACTTCGGAGATACGCAGTATTTT
clone size: NA; J gene: TRBJ1-2; D gene: NA; V gene: TRBV5-1; CDR3 protein: CASSTGPEGYGYTF; CDR3 DNA: TGCGCCAGCAGCACGGGACCGGAGGGCTATGGCTACACCTTC
clone size: NA; J gene: TRBJ1-4; D gene: NA; V gene: TRBV30; CDR3 protein: CAGQGAGADEKLFF; CDR3 DNA: TGTGCCGGACAAGGAGCAGGGGCGGATGAAAAACTGTTTTTT
clone size: NA; J gene: TRBJ1-5; D gene: TRBD1; V gene: TRBV19; CDR3 protein: CASSIRTGDQPQHF; CDR3 DNA: TGTGCCAGTAGTATCCGGACAGGGGATCAGCCCCAGCATTTT
clone size: once; J gene: TRBJ1-1; D gene: NA; V gene: TRBV2; CDR3 protein: CASSDGGGVVTEAFF; CDR3 DNA: TGTGCCAGCAGTGACGGGGGAGGGGTTGTCACTGAAGCTTTCTTT
clone size: NA; J gene: TRBJ2-7; D gene: TRBD2; V gene: TRBV4-3; CDR3 protein: CASSQAIVASGGASWYEQYF; CDR3 DNA: TGCGCCAGCAGCCAAGCTATTGTCGCTAGCGGGGGGGCTAGTTGGTACGAGCAGTACTTC
clone size: NA; J gene: TRBJ1-4; D gene: TRBD1; V gene: TRBV25-1; CDR3 protein: CASSHTRGTNEKLFF; CDR3 DNA: TGTGCCAGCAGCCACACCAGGGGGACTAATGAAAAACTGTTTTTT
clone size: NA; J gene: TRBJ2-5; D gene: TRBD2; V gene: TRBV11-2; CDR3 protein: CASSLGRTSGGTQETQYF; CDR3 DNA: TGTGCCAGCAGCTTAGGGCGGACTAGCGGGGGGACCCAAGAGACCCAGTACTTC
clone size: NA; J gene: TRBJ1-1; D gene: NA; V gene: TRBV4-3; CDR3 protein: CASSQGWGLNTEAFF; CDR3 DNA: TGCGCCAGCAGCCAAGGGTGGGGGCTGAACACTGAAGCTTTCTTT
clone size: once; J gene: TRBJ1-2; D gene: TRBD1; V gene: TRBV6-2/TRBV6-3; CDR3 protein: CASRPTGVDGYTF; CDR3 DNA: TGTGCCAGCAGGCCTACAGGGGTTGATGGCTACACCTTC
clone size: NA; J gene: TRBJ1-6; D gene: NA; V gene: TRBV25-1; CDR3 protein: CASSNRVLYSPLHF; CDR3 DNA: TGTGCCAGCAGTAACAGAGTCCTCTATTCACCCCTCCACTTT
clone size: NA; J gene: TRBJ1-6; D gene: NA; V gene: TRBV27; CDR3 protein: CASSFDPHTAGMNSPLHF; CDR3 DNA: TGTGCCAGCAGTTTCGACCCTCACACTGCAGGGATGAATTCACCCCTCCACTTT
clone size: NA; J gene: TRBJ1-1; D gene: TRBD1; V gene: TRBV19; CDR3 protein: CASRFYDRGNTEAFF; CDR3 DNA: TGTGCCAGTAGATTTTACGACAGGGGGAACACTGAAGCTTTCTTT
clone size: NA; J gene: TRBJ1-3; D gene: NA; V gene: TRBV5-4; CDR3 protein: CASSLYVRRRISGNTIYF; CDR3 DNA: TGTGCCAGCAGCTTGTATGTCCGGAGGCGGATCTCTGGAAACACCATATATTTT
clone size: NA; J gene: TRBJ2-7; D gene: TRBD1; V gene: TRBV6-6; CDR3 protein: CASSPGTGPSYEQYF; CDR3 DNA: TGTGCCAGCAGTCCGGGGACAGGGCCGAGCTACGAGCAGTACTTC
clone size: NA; J gene: TRBJ2-2; D gene: TRBD2; V gene: TRBV6-5; CDR3 protein: CASNPSGRNTGELFF; CDR3 DNA: TGTGCCAGCAACCCTAGCGGGCGGAACACCGGGGAGCTGTTTTTT
clone size: NA; J gene: TRBJ1-4; D gene: TRBD1; V gene: TRBV7-9; CDR3 protein: CASSLSEGGGGEKLFF; CDR3 DNA: TGTGCCAGCAGCCTGAGCGAAGGGGGCGGTGGTGAAAAACTGTTTTTT
clone size: NA; J gene: TRBJ1-2; D gene: NA; V gene: TRBV19; CDR3 protein: CASWAGGVYGYTF; CDR3 DNA: TGTGCCAGTTGGGCAGGCGGGGTTTATGGCTACACCTTC
clone size: NA; J gene: TRBJ1-6; D gene: NA; V gene: TRBV9; CDR3 protein: CASSTNNSPLHF; CDR3 DNA: TGTGCCAGCAGCACAAATAATTCACCCCTCCACTTT
clone size: NA; J gene: TRBJ1-6; D gene: NA; V gene: TRBV27; CDR3 protein: CASSFQPVSVLHF; CDR3 DNA: TGTGCCAGCAGTTTTCAACCCGTTTCAGTCCTCCACTTT
clone size: few; J gene: TRBJ1-1; D gene: NA; V gene: TRBV13; CDR3 protein: CASGGGRDTEAFF; CDR3 DNA: TGTGCCAGCGGCGGGGGGCGCGACACTGAAGCTTTCTTT
clone size: NA; J gene: TRBJ1-2; D gene: NA; V gene: TRBV5-1; CDR3 protein: CASSLGGRGANYGYTF; CDR3 DNA: TGCGCCAGCAGCTTGGGTGGTCGGGGAGCTAACTATGGCTACACCTTC
clone size: NA; J gene: TRBJ1-2; D gene: TRBD1; V gene: TRBV6-2/TRBV6-3; CDR3 protein: CASSRDSTKGYGYTF; CDR3 DNA: TGTGCCAGCAGCCGGGACAGTACGAAGGGCTATGGCTACACCTTC
clone size: NA; J gene: TRBJ2-1; D gene: NA; V gene: TRBV19; CDR3 protein: CASRGVYNEQFF; CDR3 DNA: TGTGCCAGTAGGGGAGTCTACAATGAGCAGTTCTTC
clone size: NA; J gene: TRBJ2-3; D gene: TRBD2; V gene: TRBV10-3; CDR3 protein: CAISESTSEVTDTQYF; CDR3 DNA: TGTGCCATCAGTGAGTCGACTAGCGAAGTCACAGATACGCAGTATTTT
clone size: NA; J gene: TRBJ2-5; D gene: TRBD2; V gene: TRBV7-3; CDR3 protein: CASSRSGGLETQYF; CDR3 DNA: TGTGCCAGCAGCCGCAGCGGGGGGTTGGAGACCCAGTACTTC